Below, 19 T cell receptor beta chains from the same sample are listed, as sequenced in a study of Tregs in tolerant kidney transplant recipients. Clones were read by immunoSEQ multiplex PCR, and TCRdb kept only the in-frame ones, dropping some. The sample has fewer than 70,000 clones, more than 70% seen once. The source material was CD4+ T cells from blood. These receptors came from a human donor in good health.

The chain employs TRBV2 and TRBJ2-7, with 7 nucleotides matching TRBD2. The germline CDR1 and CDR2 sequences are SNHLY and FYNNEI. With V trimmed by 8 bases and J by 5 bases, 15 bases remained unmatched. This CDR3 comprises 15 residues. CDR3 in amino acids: CASSPSRGSGHEQYF. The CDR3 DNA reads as TGTGCCAGCTCCCCCTCTCGCGGGAGTGGCCACGAGCAGTACTTC. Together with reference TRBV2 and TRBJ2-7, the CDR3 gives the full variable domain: EPEVTQTPSHQVTQMGQEVILRCVPISNHLYFYWYRQILGQKVEFLVSFYNNEISEKSEIFDDQFSVERPDGSNFTLKIRSTKLEDSAMYFCASSPSRGSGHEQYFGPGTRLTVT.

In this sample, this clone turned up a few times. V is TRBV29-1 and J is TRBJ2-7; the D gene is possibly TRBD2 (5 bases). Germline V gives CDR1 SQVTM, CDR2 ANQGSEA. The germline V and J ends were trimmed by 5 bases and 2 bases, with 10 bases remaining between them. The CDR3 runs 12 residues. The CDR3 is CSVTGNTYEQYF. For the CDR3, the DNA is TGCAGCGTTACCGGGAATACCTACGAGCAGTACTTC.

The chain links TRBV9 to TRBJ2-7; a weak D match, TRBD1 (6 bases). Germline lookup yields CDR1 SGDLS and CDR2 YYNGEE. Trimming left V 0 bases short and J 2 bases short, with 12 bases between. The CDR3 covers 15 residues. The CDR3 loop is CASSVGGRGAYEQYF. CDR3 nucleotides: TGTGCCAGCAGCGTAGGGGGCAGGGGAGCCTACGAGCAGTACTTC.

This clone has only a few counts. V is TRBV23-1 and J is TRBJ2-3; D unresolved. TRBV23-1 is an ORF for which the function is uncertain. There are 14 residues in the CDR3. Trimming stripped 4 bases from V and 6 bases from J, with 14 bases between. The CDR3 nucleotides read TGCGCCAGCAGTCCTACTTCCCCGCGGGATACGCAGTATTTT. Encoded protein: CASSPTSPRDTQYF.

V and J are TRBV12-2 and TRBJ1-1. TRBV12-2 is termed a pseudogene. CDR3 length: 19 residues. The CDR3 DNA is TGTGCAAGTCGCTTCTTCCCGCCTATGGGGAACCTCATGAACACTGAAGCTTTCTTT. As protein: CASRFFPPMGNLMNTEAFF.

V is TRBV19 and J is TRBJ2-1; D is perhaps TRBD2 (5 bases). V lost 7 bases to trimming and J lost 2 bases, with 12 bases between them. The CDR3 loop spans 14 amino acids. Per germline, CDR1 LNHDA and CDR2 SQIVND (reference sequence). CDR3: CASTRGATYNEQFF. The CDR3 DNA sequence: TGTGCCAGTACCCGGGGAGCTACCTACAATGAGCAGTTCTTC.

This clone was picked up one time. Here the CDR3 reads CASSFRVGDYGELFF. The CDR3 DNA sequence: TGTGCCAGCAGCTTCAGGGTAGGAGATTACGGGGAGCTGTTTTTT. The chain couples TRBV7-9 to TRBJ2-2; TRBD1 is a possible D gene (5 bases). CDR3 length: 15 residues. CDR1 and CDR2 from the germline V gene are SEHNR and FQNEAQ (reference sequence). V was shortened by 3 bases and J by 7 bases, with 15 bases between the two germline ends.

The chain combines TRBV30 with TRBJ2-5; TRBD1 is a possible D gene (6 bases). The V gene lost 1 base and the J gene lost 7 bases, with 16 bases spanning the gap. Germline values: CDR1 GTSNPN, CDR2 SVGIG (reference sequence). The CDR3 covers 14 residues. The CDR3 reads CAWSGTSLRGTQYF. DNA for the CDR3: TGTGCCTGGAGTGGGACCAGTCTCAGGGGGACCCAGTACTTC.

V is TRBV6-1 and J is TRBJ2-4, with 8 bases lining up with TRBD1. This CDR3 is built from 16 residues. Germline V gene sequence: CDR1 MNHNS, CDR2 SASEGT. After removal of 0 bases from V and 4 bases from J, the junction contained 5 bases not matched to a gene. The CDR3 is CASSEARGQEKNIQYF. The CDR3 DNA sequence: TGTGCCAGCAGTGAAGCCAGGGGACAGGAGAAAAACATTCAGTACTTC.

The CDR3 sequence is CASSPLGTGHQPQHF. The CDR3 DNA reads as TGTGCCAGCAGTCCCCTTGGGACAGGCCATCAGCCCCAGCATTTT. The rearrangement uses TRBV27 and TRBJ1-5; TRBD1 agrees at 8 bases. Germline-derived CDR1 and CDR2 are MNHEY and SMNVEV (reference sequence). Losses at the gene ends were 5 bases for V and 5 bases for J; bases not matched to a gene: 8. CDR3 length: 15 residues.

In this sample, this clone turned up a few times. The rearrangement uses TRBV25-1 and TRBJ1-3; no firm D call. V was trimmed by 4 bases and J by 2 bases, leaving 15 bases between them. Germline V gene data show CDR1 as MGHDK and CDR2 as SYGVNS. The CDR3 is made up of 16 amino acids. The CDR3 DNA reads TGTGCCAGCAGTGTTCTTCTCTCGGGCGCTGGAAACACCATATATTTT. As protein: CASSVLLSGAGNTIYF.

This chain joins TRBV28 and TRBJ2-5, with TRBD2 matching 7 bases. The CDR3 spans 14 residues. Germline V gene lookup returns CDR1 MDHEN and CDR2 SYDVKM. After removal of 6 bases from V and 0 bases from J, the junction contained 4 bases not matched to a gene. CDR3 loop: CASRLSGYQETQYF. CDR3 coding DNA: TGTGCCAGCAGGCTTAGCGGGTACCAAGAGACCCAGTACTTC. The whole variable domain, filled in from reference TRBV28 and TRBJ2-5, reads DVKVTQSSRYLVKRTGEKVFLECVQDMDHENMFWYRQDPGLGLRLIYFSYDVKMKEKGDIPEGYSVSREKKERFSLILESASTNQTSMYLCASRLSGYQETQYFGPGTRLLVL.

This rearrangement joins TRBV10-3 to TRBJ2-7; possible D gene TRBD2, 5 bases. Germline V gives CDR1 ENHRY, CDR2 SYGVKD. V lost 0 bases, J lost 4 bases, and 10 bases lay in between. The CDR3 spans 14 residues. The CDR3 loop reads CAISESRTPYEQYF. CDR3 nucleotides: TGTGCCATCAGTGAGTCCAGGACTCCGTACGAGCAGTACTTC.

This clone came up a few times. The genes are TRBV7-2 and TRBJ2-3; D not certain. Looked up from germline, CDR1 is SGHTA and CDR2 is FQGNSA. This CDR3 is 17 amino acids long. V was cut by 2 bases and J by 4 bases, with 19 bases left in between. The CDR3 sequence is CASSLQLFLVEADTQYF. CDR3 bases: TGTGCCAGCAGCTTACAGTTGTTCCTAGTAGAGGCAGATACGCAGTATTTT.

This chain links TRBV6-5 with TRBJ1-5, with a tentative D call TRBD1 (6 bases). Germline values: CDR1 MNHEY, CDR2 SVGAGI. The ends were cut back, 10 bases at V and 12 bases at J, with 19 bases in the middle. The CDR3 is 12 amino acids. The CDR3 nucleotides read TGTGCCATCAGGGACGTACAGGGCCTCCAGCATTTT. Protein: CAIRDVQGLQHF.

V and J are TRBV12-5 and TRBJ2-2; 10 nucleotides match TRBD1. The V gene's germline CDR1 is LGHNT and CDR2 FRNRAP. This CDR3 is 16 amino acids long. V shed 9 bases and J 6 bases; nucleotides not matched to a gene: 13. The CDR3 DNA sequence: TGTGCTAGCACCTCCTCCGGGACAGGGGTTCCCGGGGAGCTGTTTTTT. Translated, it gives CASTSSGTGVPGELFF.

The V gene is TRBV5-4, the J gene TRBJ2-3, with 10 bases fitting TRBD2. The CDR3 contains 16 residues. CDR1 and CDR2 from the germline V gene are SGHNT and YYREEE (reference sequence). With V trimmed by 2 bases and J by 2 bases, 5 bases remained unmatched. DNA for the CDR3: TGTGCCAGCAGCTTAAGGACTAGCGGATTCACAGATACGCAGTATTTT. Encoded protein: CASSLRTSGFTDTQYF.

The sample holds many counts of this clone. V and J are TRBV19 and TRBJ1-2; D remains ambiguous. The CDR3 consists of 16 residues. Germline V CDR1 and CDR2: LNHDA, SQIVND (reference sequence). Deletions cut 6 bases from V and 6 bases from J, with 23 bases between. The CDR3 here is CASRGPGGRLRDGYTF. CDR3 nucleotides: TGTGCCAGTAGAGGACCGGGAGGGAGATTGCGGGATGGCTACACCTTC.

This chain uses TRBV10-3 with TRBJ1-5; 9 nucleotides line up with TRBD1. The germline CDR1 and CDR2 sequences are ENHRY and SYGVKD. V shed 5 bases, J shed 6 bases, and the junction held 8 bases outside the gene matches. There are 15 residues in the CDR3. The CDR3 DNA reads TGTGCCATCAGTCCCGGGACAGGGATTTCTCAGCCCCAGCATTTT. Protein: CAISPGTGISQPQHF.